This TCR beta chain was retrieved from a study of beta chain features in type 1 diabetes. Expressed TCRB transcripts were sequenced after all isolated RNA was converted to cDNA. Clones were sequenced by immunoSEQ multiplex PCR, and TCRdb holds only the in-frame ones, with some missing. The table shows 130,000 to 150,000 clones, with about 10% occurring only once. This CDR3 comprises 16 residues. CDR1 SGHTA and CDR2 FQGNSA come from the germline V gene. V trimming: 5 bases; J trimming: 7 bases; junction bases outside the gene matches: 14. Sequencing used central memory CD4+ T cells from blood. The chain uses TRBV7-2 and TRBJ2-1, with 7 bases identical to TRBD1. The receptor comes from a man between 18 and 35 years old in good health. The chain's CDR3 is CASSQDGQVRTNEQFF. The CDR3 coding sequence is TGTGCCAGCAGCCAAGACGGACAGGTACGGACGAATGAGCAGTTCTTC.